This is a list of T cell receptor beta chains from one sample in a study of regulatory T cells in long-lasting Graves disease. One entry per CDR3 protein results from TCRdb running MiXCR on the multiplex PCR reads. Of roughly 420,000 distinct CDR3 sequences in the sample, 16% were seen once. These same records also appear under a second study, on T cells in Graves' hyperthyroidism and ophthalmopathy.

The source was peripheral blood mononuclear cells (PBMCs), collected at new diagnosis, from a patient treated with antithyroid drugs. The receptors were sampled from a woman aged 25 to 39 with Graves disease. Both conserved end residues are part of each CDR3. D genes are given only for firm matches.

CSVRRDEGLGELFF,TRBJ2-2,TRBV29-1,.
CASSSVGTGGRYEQFF,TRBJ2-1,TRBV11-2,TRBD1
CASSDSLAGGKQYF,TRBJ2-7,TRBV7-9,TRBD2
CACEGFLSYNEQFF,TRBJ2-1,TRBV30,.
CVTMPGELFF,TRBJ2-2,TRBV7-9,.
CAISSVTGAWRDTQYF,TRBJ2-3,TRBV10-3,TRBD1
CAIRPGQGHNEQFF,TRBJ2-1,TRBV10-3,TRBD1
CASSDPEPNTEAFF,TRBJ1-1,TRBV25-1,.
CSVESGSTSSYEQYF,TRBJ2-7,TRBV29-1,.
CASSQPSLGPKNTEAFF,TRBJ1-1,TRBV4-1,.
CASSQFFEAGQGDTQYF,TRBJ2-3,TRBV3-1,.
CASSHYRDNEQFF,TRBJ2-1,TRBV3-1,.
CASSSLAREWKFF,TRBJ2-1,TRBV27,TRBD2
CASSEGRRGIWDYEQYF,TRBJ2-7,TRBV2,.
CASSQVSTDTQCF,TRBJ2-3,TRBV14,.
CASSKSTRDTQYF,TRBJ2-3,TRBV10-1,.
CAWKRGIQANEQFF,TRBJ2-1,TRBV28,TRBD2
CASSLLAGGPRNEQFF,TRBJ2-1,TRBV7-2,TRBD2
CATNPSGTYNEQFF,TRBJ2-1,TRBV15,TRBD2
CASSWGQGDVYGYTF,TRBJ1-2,TRBV5-5,TRBD1
CSVGPRVNDEQFF,TRBJ2-1,TRBV29-1,.
CATSASSPYTEAFF,TRBJ1-1,TRBV24-1,.
CASTLSGSGELFF,TRBJ2-2,TRBV6-2/TRBV6-3,.
CASSLDLNEQFF,TRBJ2-1,TRBV5-6,.
CASSEGGSRADTQYF,TRBJ2-3,TRBV10-1,TRBD2
CASSLSQGNPADTQYF,TRBJ2-3,TRBV27,TRBD1
CASSMRQAYEQYF,TRBJ2-7,TRBV7-9,.
CASSPGRSYGYTF,TRBJ1-2,TRBV12-3/TRBV12-4,.
CASSAPPPGVGQFF,TRBJ2-1,TRBV28,.
CASVSQGGPYEQYF,TRBJ2-7,TRBV6-1,TRBD1